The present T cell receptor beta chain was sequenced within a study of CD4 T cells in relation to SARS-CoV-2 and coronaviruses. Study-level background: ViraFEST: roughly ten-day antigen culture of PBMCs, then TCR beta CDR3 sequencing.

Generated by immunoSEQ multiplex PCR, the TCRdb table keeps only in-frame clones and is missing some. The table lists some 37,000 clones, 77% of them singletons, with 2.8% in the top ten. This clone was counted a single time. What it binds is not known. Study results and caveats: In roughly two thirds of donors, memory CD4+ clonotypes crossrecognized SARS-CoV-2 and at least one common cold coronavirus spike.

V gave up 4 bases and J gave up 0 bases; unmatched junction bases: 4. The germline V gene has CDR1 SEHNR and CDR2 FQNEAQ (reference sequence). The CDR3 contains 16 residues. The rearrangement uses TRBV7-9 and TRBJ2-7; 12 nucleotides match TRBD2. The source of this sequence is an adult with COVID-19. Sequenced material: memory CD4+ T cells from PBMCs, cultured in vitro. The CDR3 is CASSSKLAGGSYEQYF. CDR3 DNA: TGTGCCAGCAGCTCAAAACTAGCGGGAGGCTCCTACGAGCAGTACTTC.